The rows below give T cell receptor beta chains drawn from one sample of a study of OX40 agonist ivuxolimab in advanced cancers. Produced via immunoSEQ multiplex PCR; TCRdb's table is partial and in-frame only. The table shows fewer than 90,000 clones, with approximately 80% occurring only once. The sequencing used CD4+ or CD8+ T cells sorted from blood, collected in a trial of the OX40 agonist ivuxolimab. These receptors came from an adult with an advanced solid tumor such as melanoma, head and neck, liver or kidney cancer. Each CDR3 is given with its conserved first and last residue. A D gene is named only where the DNA matches it firmly. The size entry is marked missing in some rows and otherwise reads once, few, many or a size class.

v_gene	j_gene	d_gene	abundance	CDR3aa	CDR3nt
TRBV5-6	TRBJ1-2	TRBD1	NA	CASSRQGLKGYTF	TGTGCCAGCAGCCGACAGGGTCTGAAAGGCTACACCTTC
TRBV7-2	TRBJ2-5	NA	NA	CASSRGGFETQYF	TGTGCCAGCAGCCGGGGCGGGTTCGAGACCCAGTACTTC
TRBV9	TRBJ1-2	NA	NA	CASSVVDSSYTF	TGTGCCAGCAGCGTAGTTGACTCCTCCTACACCTTC
TRBV2	TRBJ1-5	NA	NA	CASKVGGSNQPQHF	TGTGCCAGCAAGGTGGGGGGCTCCAATCAGCCCCAGCATTTT
TRBV7-9	TRBJ2-7	NA	NA	CASSQTGTGPPYEQYF	TGTGCCAGCAGCCAGACCGGGACGGGGCCCCCCTACGAGCAGTACTTC
TRBV5-1	TRBJ1-6	NA	NA	CASSPAPRTIRNSPLHF	TGCGCCAGCAGCCCGGCCCCAAGGACAATCAGGAATTCACCCCTCCACTTT
TRBV25-1	TRBJ2-5	NA	NA	CASSIQGPLETQYF	TGTGCCAGCAGTATCCAGGGCCCCCTGGAGACCCAGTACTTC
TRBV5-4	TRBJ2-1	TRBD1	NA	CASSLGAGGLYNEQFF	TGTGCCAGCAGCTTGGGGGCAGGGGGCCTGTACAATGAGCAGTTCTTC
TRBV19	TRBJ2-1	NA	NA	CASRGSSSYNEQFF	TGTGCCAGTAGAGGGTCAAGTTCCTACAATGAGCAGTTCTTC
TRBV11-2	TRBJ2-4	NA	NA	CASSLVGVSMATVNIQYF	TGTGCCAGCAGCTTAGTTGGTGTCTCAATGGCAACAGTAAACATTCAGTACTTC
TRBV19	TRBJ2-5	TRBD1	NA	CASTPGQGGTQYF	TGTGCCAGTACTCCGGGACAGGGGGGGACCCAGTACTTC
TRBV7-7	TRBJ2-3	NA	NA	CASSLDYSSTDTQYF	TGTGCCAGCAGCTTGGACTACTCTAGCACAGATACGCAGTATTTT
TRBV29-1	TRBJ1-6	NA	NA	CSVEGGPPPGVAYNSPLHF	TGCAGCGTTGAAGGAGGCCCCCCCCCAGGGGTCGCGTATAATTCACCCCTCCACTTT
TRBV5-6	TRBJ2-1	TRBD2	once	CASSATGTSGYNEQFF	TGTGCCAGCAGTGCTACGGGGACTAGCGGTTACAATGAGCAGTTCTTC
TRBV4-1	TRBJ2-5	NA	NA	CASSQRAGLQETQYF	TGCGCCAGCAGCCAACGTGCCGGGCTACAAGAGACCCAGTACTTC
TRBV6-5	TRBJ1-2	NA	once	CASSEAGNYGYTF	TGTGCCAGCAGTGAGGCAGGGAACTATGGCTACACCTTC
TRBV5-4	TRBJ1-2	NA	NA	CASSRRGNGNYGYTF	TGTGCCAGCAGCCGGCGAGGTAACGGGAACTATGGCTACACCTTC
TRBV7-7	TRBJ1-3	TRBD1	NA	CASSLGTGSGNTIYF	TGTGCCAGCAGCCTCGGGACAGGTTCTGGAAACACCATATATTTT
TRBV14	TRBJ2-4	NA	NA	CASSQDSAGIKNIQYF	TGTGCCAGCAGCCAAGATTCGGCGGGGATCAAAAACATTCAGTACTTC
TRBV6-5	TRBJ2-6	NA	NA	CASRSPSGANVLTF	TGTGCCAGCAGATCACCCTCTGGGGCCAACGTCCTGACTTTC
TRBV27	TRBJ1-5	NA	few	CASSLNSYSNQPQHF	TGTGCCAGCAGTTTAAACAGTTATAGCAATCAGCCCCAGCATTTT
TRBV5-1	TRBJ2-5	TRBD2	NA	CASSWVSGAEETQYF	TGCGCCAGCAGCTGGGTTAGCGGGGCGGAGGAGACCCAGTACTTC
TRBV5-1	TRBJ1-6	TRBD1	NA	CASSLPGTANSPLHF	TGCGCCAGCAGCTTGCCCGGGACAGCGAATTCACCCCTCCACTTT
TRBV4-2	TRBJ1-4	NA	NA	CASSQGEGGNEKLFF	TGTGCCAGCAGCCAAGGTGAGGGAGGCAATGAAAAACTGTTTTTT
TRBV14	TRBJ2-2	NA	few	CASSQSLTGELFF	TGTGCCAGCAGCCAGTCGCTTACCGGGGAGCTGTTTTTT
TRBV27	TRBJ2-1	NA	NA	CASQTEQVTNEQFF	TGTGCCAGCCAGACGGAGCAGGTGACTAATGAGCAGTTCTTC
TRBV6-1	TRBJ1-2	NA	once	CASSEANRARRGGYTF	TGTGCCAGCAGTGAAGCAAACAGGGCGAGGCGTGGTGGCTACACCTTC
TRBV7-8	TRBJ1-5	NA	NA	CASSLRPGNRNQPQHF	TGTGCCAGCAGCTTAAGGCCAGGGAATCGCAATCAGCCCCAGCATTTT
TRBV10-1	TRBJ2-1	NA	NA	CASSEGGTVGNEQFF	TGCGCCAGCAGTGAGGGCGGGACAGTGGGCAATGAGCAGTTCTTC
TRBV7-2	TRBJ1-4	TRBD1	once	CASSLTGTGGFSVNEKLFF	TGTGCCAGCAGCCTGACCGGGACAGGGGGGTTCAGCGTAAATGAAAAACTGTTTTTT
TRBV28	TRBJ2-7	NA	NA	CATTGLAYEQYF	TGTGCCACCACTGGCCTCGCCTACGAGCAGTACTTC
TRBV5-1	TRBJ1-1	NA	NA	CASSLVTMNTEAFF	TGCGCCAGCAGCTTGGTTACAATGAACACTGAAGCTTTCTTT
TRBV5-1	TRBJ2-5	NA	NA	CASSIQETQYF	TGCGCCAGCAGTATCCAAGAGACCCAGTACTTC
TRBV6-4	TRBJ2-1	NA	once	CATSSYNEQFF	TGTGCCACCTCATCCTACAATGAGCAGTTCTTC
TRBV5-8	TRBJ1-2	NA	NA	CASSPSSAYYTF	TGTGCCAGCAGCCCCTCGAGCGCCTACTACACCTTC
TRBV7-6	TRBJ2-4	NA	NA	CASSFRKEGIQYF	TGTGCCAGCAGCTTTCGGAAGGAGGGCATTCAGTACTTC
TRBV9	TRBJ2-3	NA	NA	CASSPAPGLSTDTQYF	TGTGCCAGCAGCCCTGCCCCAGGACTAAGCACAGATACGCAGTATTTT
TRBV5-1	TRBJ1-2	NA	many	CASSLWGAQGYTF	TGCGCCAGCAGCTTGTGGGGGGCGCAGGGCTACACCTTC
TRBV7-6	TRBJ2-7	TRBD2	NA	CASSPLAGELSSYEQYF	TGTGCCAGCAGCCCGCTAGCGGGGGAACTTAGCTCCTACGAGCAGTACTTC
TRBV6-6	TRBJ2-5	NA	once	CASSYLGRRETQYF	TGTGCCAGCAGTTATTTGGGCAGGCGGGAGACCCAGTACTTC
TRBV9	TRBJ2-7	NA	NA	CASSAGGGGLERYEQYF	TGTGCCAGCAGCGCTGGGGGCGGAGGTTTGGAACGCTACGAGCAGTACTTC
TRBV5-6	TRBJ2-7	NA	NA	CASSSVSYEQYF	TGTGCCAGCAGCTCAGTGTCGTACGAGCAGTACTTC
TRBV7-2	TRBJ1-5	NA	NA	CASSLGQPRGQPQHF	TGTGCCAGCAGCTTAGGGCAGCCGAGGGGCCAGCCCCAGCATTTT